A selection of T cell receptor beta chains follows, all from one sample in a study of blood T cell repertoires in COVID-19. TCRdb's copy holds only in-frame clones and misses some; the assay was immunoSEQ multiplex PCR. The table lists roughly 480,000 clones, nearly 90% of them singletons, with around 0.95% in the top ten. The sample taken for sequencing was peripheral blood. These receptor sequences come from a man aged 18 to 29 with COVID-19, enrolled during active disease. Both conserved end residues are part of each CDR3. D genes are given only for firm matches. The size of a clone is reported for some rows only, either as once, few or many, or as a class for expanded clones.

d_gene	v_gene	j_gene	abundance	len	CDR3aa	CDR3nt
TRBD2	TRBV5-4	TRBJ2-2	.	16	CASSPGVAGWTGELFF	TGTGCCAGCAGCCCGGGGGTAGCGGGATGGACCGGGGAGCTGTTTTTT
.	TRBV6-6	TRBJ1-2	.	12	CASSYPQGGYTF	TGTGCCAGCAGTTACCCCCAGGGGGGCTACACCTTC
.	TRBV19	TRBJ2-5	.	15	CASSKSTGLQETQYF	TGTGCCAGTAGCAAGTCGACAGGCCTCCAAGAGACCCAGTACTTC
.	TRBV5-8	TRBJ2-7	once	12	CASSATLYEQYF	TGTGCCAGCAGCGCTACCCTCTACGAGCAGTACTTC
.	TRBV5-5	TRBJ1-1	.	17	CASSLSHRVIQDTEAFF	TGTGCCAGCAGCTTGTCGCACAGGGTAATTCAGGACACTGAAGCTTTCTTT
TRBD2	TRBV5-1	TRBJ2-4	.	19	CASSLVGAGGYLAKNIQYF	TGCGCCAGCAGCTTGGTGGGAGCGGGAGGATATCTAGCCAAAAACATTCAGTACTTC
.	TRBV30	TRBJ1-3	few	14	CAWRWGRGRNTIYF	TGTGCCTGGAGGTGGGGCAGGGGCCGAAACACCATATATTTT
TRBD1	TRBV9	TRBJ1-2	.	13	CASSLDRGNGYTF	TGTGCCAGCAGCCTTGACAGGGGGAATGGCTACACCTTC
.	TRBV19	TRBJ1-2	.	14	CASSMQGMSVGYTF	TGTGCCAGTAGTATGCAGGGAATGAGCGTGGGCTACACCTTC
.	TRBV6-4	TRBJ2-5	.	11	CASNGSGTQYF	TGTGCCAGCAACGGGAGCGGGACCCAGTACTTC
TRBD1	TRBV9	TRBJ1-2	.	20	CASSVESLTGVARVNYGYTF	TGTGCCAGCAGCGTAGAGAGTTTGACAGGGGTGGCGCGGGTTAACTATGGCTACACCTTC
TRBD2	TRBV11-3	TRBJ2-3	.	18	CASSPKGASGRLTDTQYF	TGTGCCAGCAGCCCGAAGGGTGCTAGCGGGAGGCTCACAGATACGCAGTATTTT
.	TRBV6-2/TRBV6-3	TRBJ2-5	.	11	CASSSQETQYF	TGTGCCAGCAGTTCTCAAGAGACCCAGTACTTC
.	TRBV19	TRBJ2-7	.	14	CASSIRGSSYEQYF	TGTGCCAGTAGTATCAGGGGAAGCTCCTACGAGCAGTACTTC
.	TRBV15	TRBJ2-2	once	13	CATQHPNTGELFF	TGTGCCACCCAACACCCGAACACCGGGGAGCTGTTTTTT
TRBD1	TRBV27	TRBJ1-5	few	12	CASGQGDQPQHF	TGTGCCAGCGGACAGGGCGATCAGCCCCAGCATTTT
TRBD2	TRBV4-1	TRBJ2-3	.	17	CASSQGPGLAVTDTQYF	TGCGCCAGCAGCCAAGGCCCGGGACTAGCGGTCACAGATACGCAGTATTTT
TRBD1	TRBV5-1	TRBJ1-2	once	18	CASRPSPGQGALKGGYTF	TGCGCCAGCAGGCCAAGCCCGGGACAGGGGGCGCTTAAGGGTGGCTACACCTTC
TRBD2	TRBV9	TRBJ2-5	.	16	CASSAGTSGRLETQYF	TGTGCCAGCAGCGCCGGGACTAGCGGGAGATTGGAGACCCAGTACTTC
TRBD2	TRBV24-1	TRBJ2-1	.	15	CATSDLDGRGDEQFF	TGTGCCACCAGTGATTTGGACGGGAGGGGCGATGAGCAGTTCTTC
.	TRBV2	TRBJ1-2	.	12	CASRDDSYGYTF	TGTGCCAGCAGAGACGACAGCTATGGCTACACCTTC
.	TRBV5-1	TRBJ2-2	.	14	CASSLVSTTGELFF	TGCGCCAGCAGCTTGGTCAGTACCACCGGGGAGCTGTTTTTT
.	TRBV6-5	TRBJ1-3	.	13	CATAGAVGNTIYF	TGTGCCACCGCGGGGGCAGTAGGAAACACCATATATTTT
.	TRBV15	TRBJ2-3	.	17	CATSGANSGKSTDTQYF	TGTGCCACCAGCGGAGCTAATAGCGGCAAAAGCACAGATACGCAGTATTTT
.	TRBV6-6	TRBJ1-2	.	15	CASSSNRAANYGYTF	TGTGCCAGCAGTTCTAACAGGGCGGCTAACTATGGCTACACCTTC